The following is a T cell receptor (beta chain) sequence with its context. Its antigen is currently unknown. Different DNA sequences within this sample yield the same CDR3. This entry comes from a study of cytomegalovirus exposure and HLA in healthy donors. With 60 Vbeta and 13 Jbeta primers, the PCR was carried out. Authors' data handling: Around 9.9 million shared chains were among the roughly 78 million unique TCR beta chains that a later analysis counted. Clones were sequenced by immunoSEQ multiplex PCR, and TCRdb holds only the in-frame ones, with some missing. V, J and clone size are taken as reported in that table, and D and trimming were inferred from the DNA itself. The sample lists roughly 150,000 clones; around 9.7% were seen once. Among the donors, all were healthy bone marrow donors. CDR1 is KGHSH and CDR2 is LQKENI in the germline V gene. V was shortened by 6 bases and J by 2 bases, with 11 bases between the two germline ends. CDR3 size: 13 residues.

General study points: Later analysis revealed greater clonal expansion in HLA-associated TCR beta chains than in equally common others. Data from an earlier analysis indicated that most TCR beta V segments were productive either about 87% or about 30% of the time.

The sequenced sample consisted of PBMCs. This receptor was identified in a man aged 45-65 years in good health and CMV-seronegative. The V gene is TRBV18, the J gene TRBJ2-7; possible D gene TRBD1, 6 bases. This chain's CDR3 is CASSPRQAYEQYF. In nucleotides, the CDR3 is TGTGCCAGCTCTCCAAGACAGGCCTACGAGCAGTACTTC.